The 24 T cell receptor beta chains below come from one sample, sequenced in a study of blood T cell repertoires in COVID-19. Clones were read by immunoSEQ multiplex PCR, and TCRdb kept only the in-frame ones, dropping some. The data show about 180,000 clones, approximately 83% seen once. The material sequenced was peripheral blood. The receptors shown here come from a man aged 45-60 years with active or convalescent COVID-19.

The V call is TRBV27, the J call TRBJ1-1, with no clear D. Germline CDR1 and CDR2: MNHEY and SMNVEV (reference sequence). Trimming removed 6 bases from V and 1 base from J, with 12 bases in between. This CDR3 has 14 residues. The CDR3 coding sequence is TGTGCCAGCAGGGCCTCAGGAGGGAACACTGAAGCTTTCTTT. Residues: CASRASGGNTEAFF.

This clone showed up just a few times. The chain combines TRBV2 with TRBJ2-3; 10 bases align to TRBD2. Trimming took 6 bases from V and 6 from J; bases not matched to a gene: 12. This CDR3 spans 16 amino acids. CDR1 is SNHLY and CDR2 is FYNNEI in the germline V gene. The CDR3 sequence is CASRPLSGRLDDTQYF. CDR3 DNA sequence: TGTGCCAGCAGGCCGCTTAGCGGGAGGCTTGACGATACGCAGTATTTT.

The rearrangement uses TRBV5-4 and TRBJ1-4; 7 nucleotides line up with TRBD1. V lost 4 bases and J lost 5; bases outside the gene matches: 5. Germline values: CDR1 SGHNT, CDR2 YYREEE (reference sequence). CDR3 size: 14 residues. The CDR3 nucleotides are TGTGCCAGCAGCCCGGACAGGAACAATGAAAAACTGTTTTTT. It specifies CASSPDRNNEKLFF.

This sequence joins TRBV24-1 and TRBJ2-1; 8 bases match TRBD2. Trimming removed 5 bases from V and 5 bases from J; junction bases left unmatched: 13. CDR3 size: 17 residues. The germline gives CDR1 KGHDR, CDR2 SFDVKD. CDR3 amino acids: CATSGHQAGAADNEQFF. Here the CDR3 DNA reads TGTGCCACCAGTGGTCATCAAGCGGGAGCGGCAGACAATGAGCAGTTCTTC.

The rearrangement links TRBV5-1 to TRBJ2-7; 12 bases match TRBD1. V dropped 0 bases and J dropped 4; count of bases not matched to a gene: 2. The germline gives CDR1 SGHRS, CDR2 YFSETQ. The CDR3 length is 15 residues. This CDR3 is CASSLGGQGAYEQYF. Written as DNA, the CDR3 is TGCGCCAGCAGCTTGGGGGGACAGGGGGCTTACGAGCAGTACTTC.

The genes are TRBV19 and TRBJ2-2; 14 positions agree with TRBD2. The CDR3 covers 18 residues. Germline V gene data show CDR1 as LNHDA and CDR2 as SQIVND (reference sequence). V shed 2 bases, J shed 7 bases, and the junction held 9 bases outside the gene matches. The CDR3 reads CASSIRTSGRSKNGELFF. The CDR3 DNA sequence: TGTGCCAGTAGTATAAGGACTAGCGGGAGGAGTAAGAACGGGGAGCTGTTTTTT.

The V gene is TRBV13, the J gene TRBJ2-3; 9 bases agree with TRBD2. In germline, CDR1 is PRHDT, CDR2 FYEKMQ (reference sequence). This CDR3 comprises 16 residues. The trim removed 2 bases at V and 0 bases at J, leaving 3 bases unmatched. This CDR3 reads CASSLPSGTSTDTQYF. CDR3 DNA sequence: TGTGCCAGCAGCTTACCTAGCGGGACTAGCACAGATACGCAGTATTTT.

In this sample, this clone turned up a few times. V and J are TRBV9 and TRBJ2-3; D is unclear. The CDR3 totals 14 residues. Germline V gene data show CDR1 as SGDLS and CDR2 as YYNGEE. V dropped 0 bases and J dropped 4 bases, with 9 bases sitting between them. In DNA, the CDR3 is TGTGCCAGCAGCGTAGGCCCCGCGGCAGATACGCAGTATTTT. It encodes CASSVGPAADTQYF.

This chain uses TRBV15 with TRBJ1-1; D not resolved. This CDR3 has 13 amino acids. V shed 4 bases and J shed 6 bases, with 12 bases lying between them. Per the germline V gene, CDR1 is LNHNV and CDR2 is YYDKDF (reference sequence). CDR3: CATSTFTNPEAFF. DNA of the CDR3: TGTGCCACCAGCACATTTACAAACCCTGAAGCTTTCTTT.

V is TRBV11-2 and J is TRBJ2-1; no clear D. Per germline, CDR1 SGHAT and CDR2 FQNNGV. The CDR3 extends over 17 amino acids. Trimming left V 2 bases short and J 1 base short, with 15 bases between. CDR3 loop: CASSLMGGSGSYNEQFF. CDR3 nucleotides: TGTGCCAGCAGCTTAATGGGTGGTTCAGGATCCTACAATGAGCAGTTCTTC.

The CDR3 region has the DNA TGTGCCAGCAGTTTATTGGGGACTAGCGGGACCGAGCAGTACTTC. It encodes CASSLLGTSGTEQYF. V and J are TRBV28 and TRBJ2-7; 13 nucleotides match TRBD2. The CDR3 has 15 residues. CDR1 and CDR2 (germline): MDHEN, SYDVKM. J gave up 6 bases and V 1 base, and 3 bases lay outside the gene matches.

The rearrangement links TRBV5-1 to TRBJ1-2, with 10 nucleotides matching TRBD1. There are 15 residues in the CDR3. CDR1 and CDR2 (germline): SGHRS, YFSETQ. Unmatched junction bases numbered 10, after V lost 4 bases and J lost 7 bases. The CDR3 reads CASSPVPGQGLGYTF. Here the CDR3 DNA reads TGCGCCAGCAGCCCCGTACCGGGACAGGGGCTTGGCTACACCTTC.

The chain links TRBV21-1 to TRBJ2-2; no DNA check was done on the table's D call, TRBD1. TRBV21-1 is listed as a pseudogene. This CDR3 has 14 amino acids. The chain's CDR3 is CASRPQESTGELFF. The CDR3 nucleotides read TGTGCCAGCAGGCCACAGGAGTCCACCGGGGAGCTGTTTTTT.

This clone was counted a few times. The V call is TRBV28, the J call TRBJ2-5; possible D gene TRBD2, 6 bases. The V gene lost 2 bases and the J gene lost 7 bases, with 14 bases spanning the gap. This CDR3 spans 14 amino acids. Germline lookup yields CDR1 MDHEN and CDR2 SYDVKM. The CDR3 sequence: CASSLGGGDGTQYF. In DNA form, the CDR3 reads TGTGCCAGCAGTTTAGGCGGAGGGGACGGGACCCAGTACTTC.

This chain uses TRBV2 with TRBJ2-3; a weak D match, TRBD1 (6 bases). Germline CDR1 and CDR2: SNHLY and FYNNEI. The CDR3 runs to 12 residues. V was pared by 8 bases and J by 2 bases, with 8 bases between. CDR3 bases: TGTGCCAGCGGGGGCTTCACAGATACGCAGTATTTT. This encodes CASGGFTDTQYF.

V is TRBV7-2 and J is TRBJ2-5; no reliable D call. The V end lost 4 bases, the J end lost 5 bases, and 11 bases lay between the germline ends. Germline values: CDR1 SGHTA, CDR2 FQGNSA. The CDR3 contains 13 residues. CDR3 sequence reads: CASSSMRSETQYF. CDR3 coding DNA: TGTGCCAGCAGCTCCATGAGGTCGGAGACCCAGTACTTC. The variable domain in full, with the rest retrieved from reference TRBV7-2 and TRBJ2-5, is GAGVSQSPSNKVTEKGKDVELRCDPISGHTALYWYRQSLGQGLEFLIYFQGNSAPDKSGLPSDRFSAERTGGSVSTLTIQRTQQEDSAVYLCASSSMRSETQYFGPGTRLLVL.

This chain joins TRBV5-4 and TRBJ2-2; 7 bases are a match to TRBD1. CDR1 is SGHNT and CDR2 is YYREEE in the germline V gene (reference sequence). The length of the CDR3 is 14 residues. V lost 4 bases and J lost 2; bases outside the gene matches: 2. CDR3 coding DNA: TGTGCCAGCAGCAGGGACAGCAACACCGGGGAGCTGTTTTTT. This encodes CASSRDSNTGELFF.

The sample holds one count of this clone. The chain joins TRBV12-2 to TRBJ1-2; TRBD1 was called by the table and not checked on the DNA. TRBV12-2 is recorded as a pseudogene. The CDR3 loop spans 15 amino acids. The CDR3 is CASRLVVRGKYGYTF. The CDR3 DNA follows: TGTGCAAGTCGCTTAGTCGTCAGGGGGAAGTATGGCTACACCTTC.

This rearrangement joins TRBV7-3 to TRBJ1-1, with 10 bases that match TRBD1. Unmatched junction bases numbered 4, after V lost 0 bases and J lost 3 bases. The germline CDR1 and CDR2 sequences are SGHTA and FQGTGA. This CDR3 has 16 residues. CDR3 protein: CASSLTGDRGYTEAFF. For the CDR3, the DNA is TGTGCCAGCAGCTTAACGGGGGACAGGGGTTACACTGAAGCTTTCTTT.

CDR3 bases: TGTGCCAGCAGCAGCGGGGACCGCGGGGAGTACGAGCAGTACTTC. Its protein product is CASSSGDRGEYEQYF. The chain joins TRBV5-4 to TRBJ2-7, with 7 nucleotides matching TRBD2. The germline CDR1 and CDR2 sequences are SGHNT and YYREEE (reference sequence). With V trimmed by 4 bases and J by 4 bases, 11 bases remained unmatched. The CDR3 extends over 15 amino acids.

The CDR3 sequence is CASRTTGLYNEQFF. The CDR3 DNA reads TGTGCCAGCCGTACGACAGGGCTCTACAATGAGCAGTTCTTC. The V gene is TRBV6-5, the J gene TRBJ2-1; 7 bases are shared with TRBD1. Germline CDR1 reads MNHEY; CDR2 reads SVGAGI. J gave up 3 bases and V 8 bases, and 7 bases lay outside the gene matches. This CDR3 spans 14 amino acids.

The rearrangement links TRBV18 to TRBJ2-2; 10 bases are shared with TRBD2. Unmatched junction bases numbered 2, after V lost 3 bases and J lost 4 bases. The CDR3 contains 15 residues. CDR1 is KGHSH and CDR2 is LQKENI in the germline V gene. CDR3 nucleotide sequence: TGTGCCAGCTCACCTTGGACTAGCGGCACCGGGGAGCTGTTTTTT. Protein sequence: CASSPWTSGTGELFF.

J is TRBJ1-2 and V is TRBV5-6, with 7 bases aligning to TRBD1. V was clipped by 6 bases and J by 0 bases; unmatched bases: 8. The CDR3 has 15 amino acids. The germline V gene has CDR1 SGHDT and CDR2 YYEEEE. CDR3 in DNA: TGTGCCAGCAATGACAGGGTGATCACTAACTATGGCTACACCTTC. This sequence encodes CASNDRVITNYGYTF. The full variable domain, its missing parts supplied by reference TRBV5-6 and TRBJ1-2, is DAGVTQSPTHLIKTRGQQVTLRCSPKSGHDTVSWYQQALGQGPQFIFQYYEEEERQRGNFPDRFSGHQFPNYSSELNVNALLLGDSALYLCASNDRVITNYGYTFGSGTRLTVV.

The chain uses TRBV28 and TRBJ1-2; D is perhaps TRBD1 (6 bases). Germline CDR1 and CDR2: MDHEN and SYDVKM. This CDR3 is 12 amino acids long. V gave up 7 bases and J gave up 2 bases, with 8 bases separating them. The CDR3 sequence: CASNGQNYGYTF. The CDR3 DNA sequence: TGTGCCAGCAACGGACAGAACTATGGCTACACCTTC.